This T cell receptor beta chain is from a study of shared clonotypes between healthy human individuals. In the source study's methods: Junction-only immunoSEQ sequences carried no quality scores, so filtering differed. The assay was immunoSEQ multiplex PCR, and TCRdb's table has in-frame clones only and misses some. V and J calls plus clone size are reproduced from that table; the DNA served to infer D and trimming. Of about 580,000 clones in the sample, 95% to 98% were seen once. Study conclusions and caveats: Clonotypes shared by all four donors outscored non-shared clonotypes in generation probability. When naive CD4 clonotypes were compared across several donors, 5% to 5.5% were shared.

The naive CD8 subset, CD45RO-negative cells positively selected for CCR7, excluded terminally differentiated effector memory CD45RA+ cells. The donors were adults (healthy and HIV-negative) with no recent acute infections or vaccinations. Comment on this clone: Its antigen is still unknown.

Sequencing was done on a sample of naive CD8+ T cells sorted from blood. The sequence derives from a man aged 30 to 39 in good health.

The CDR3 here is CASSIMGLGNTEAFF. In DNA, the CDR3 is TGTGCCAGTAGTATAATGGGTCTGGGGAACACTGAAGCTTTCTTT. This chain joins TRBV19 and TRBJ1-1, with D unclear. The CDR3 consists of 15 residues. Germline values: CDR1 LNHDA, CDR2 SQIVND (reference sequence). Trimming stripped 2 bases from V and 1 base from J, with 11 bases between.